The rows below give T cell receptor beta chains drawn from one sample of a study of T cells in narcolepsy. Sequenced by immunoSEQ multiplex PCR; TCRdb stores in-frame clones only, minus some. The sample has around 18,000 clones; 65% to 90% are singletons. The sequencing sample was made of memory (CD45RA-) CD4+ T cells from blood. These receptor sequences come from a human donor in good health. The CDR3 runs from the conserved cysteine through the conserved F or W. A D gene is named only where the DNA matches it firmly. Some rows have no size entry. The others give once, few or many, or a class for an expanded clone.

D gene: -
clone size: -
J gene: TRBJ1-2
V gene: TRBV19
CDR3 DNA: TGTGCCAGTAGTATGTTGACCGGAGGGGGGTATGGCTACACCTTC
CDR3 protein: CASSMLTGGGYGYTF

D gene: TRBD1
clone size: -
J gene: TRBJ1-1
V gene: TRBV11-3
CDR3 DNA: TGTGCCAGCAGCCCGCCGACAGCCTACAGGGGCACTGAAGCTTTCTTT
CDR3 protein: CASSPPTAYRGTEAFF

D gene: TRBD1
clone size: -
J gene: TRBJ1-1
V gene: TRBV2
CDR3 DNA: TGTGCCAGCACCCAACGGACAGGGCAAGCTGAAGCTTTCTTT
CDR3 protein: CASTQRTGQAEAFF

D gene: -
clone size: -
J gene: TRBJ1-4
V gene: TRBV19
CDR3 DNA: TGTGCCAGTAGTATTTGGCAGGATAATGAAAAACTGTTTTTT
CDR3 protein: CASSIWQDNEKLFF

D gene: -
clone size: -
J gene: TRBJ1-3
V gene: TRBV6-5
CDR3 DNA: TGTGCCAGCAGTTACTCATCAGGGGCTGGAAACACCATATATTTT
CDR3 protein: CASSYSSGAGNTIYF

D gene: TRBD1
clone size: -
J gene: TRBJ1-3
V gene: TRBV9
CDR3 DNA: TGTGCCAGCAGCGAGGGAGACAGGGGAGGCTCTGGAAACACCATATATTTT
CDR3 protein: CASSEGDRGGSGNTIYF

D gene: TRBD2
clone size: -
J gene: TRBJ2-1
V gene: TRBV5-4
CDR3 DNA: TGTGCCAGCAGCTCTCGACTAGCGGGGGCATCGGAGCAGTTCTTC
CDR3 protein: CASSSRLAGASEQFF

D gene: TRBD2
clone size: -
J gene: TRBJ2-1
V gene: TRBV6-1
CDR3 DNA: TGTGCCAGCAGTGAAGTACTAGCGGGGTTTGAGCAGTTCTTC
CDR3 protein: CASSEVLAGFEQFF

D gene: -
clone size: -
J gene: TRBJ2-7
V gene: TRBV6-1
CDR3 DNA: TGTGCCAGCAGTGAACCGCGCACAGGAGTACTACGCGTCCACGAGCAGTACTTC
CDR3 protein: CASSEPRTGVLRVHEQYF

D gene: TRBD1
clone size: -
J gene: TRBJ2-7
V gene: TRBV2
CDR3 DNA: TGTGCCAGCAGAAAGAGGACAGGGAGCTCCTCCTACGAGCAGTACTTC
CDR3 protein: CASRKRTGSSSYEQYF

D gene: -
clone size: -
J gene: TRBJ1-1
V gene: TRBV6-5
CDR3 DNA: TGTGCCAGCACCTTTGGGGGTCAAATCGAGCAGGGAGCTTTCTTT
CDR3 protein: CASTFGGQIEQGAFF

D gene: TRBD1
clone size: -
J gene: TRBJ1-6
V gene: TRBV9
CDR3 DNA: TGTGCCAGCAGCCAGGGGACAGGCTATAATTCACCCCTCCACTTT
CDR3 protein: CASSQGTGYNSPLHF

D gene: TRBD1
clone size: -
J gene: TRBJ2-1
V gene: TRBV11-2
CDR3 DNA: TGTGCCAGCAGCTTAGCCGCTGCGGGACAGGCTGTCAATGAGCAGTTCTTC
CDR3 protein: CASSLAAAGQAVNEQFF

D gene: -
clone size: -
J gene: TRBJ2-5
V gene: TRBV7-8
CDR3 DNA: TGTGCCAGCAGCTTAGTAGGCCAAGAGACCCAGTACTTC
CDR3 protein: CASSLVGQETQYF

D gene: TRBD2
clone size: -
J gene: TRBJ2-1
V gene: TRBV10-3
CDR3 DNA: TGTGCCATCAGTGAGATTGGTGGACTAGTCAATGAGCAGTTCTTC
CDR3 protein: CAISEIGGLVNEQFF

D gene: TRBD1
clone size: -
J gene: TRBJ1-2
V gene: TRBV6-1
CDR3 DNA: TGTGCCAGCAGTGACCGAGACAGGGCTGGACGCTACACCTTC
CDR3 protein: CASSDRDRAGRYTF

D gene: -
clone size: -
J gene: TRBJ1-3
V gene: TRBV5-8
CDR3 DNA: TGTGCCAGCAGTCGGGCCGGGGGAACTGGAAACACCATATATTTT
CDR3 protein: CASSRAGGTGNTIYF

D gene: TRBD2
clone size: -
J gene: TRBJ2-3
V gene: TRBV12-5
CDR3 DNA: TGTGCTAGTGGTGCCGGGACTAGCACTTTTACAGATACGCAGTATTTT
CDR3 protein: CASGAGTSTFTDTQYF

D gene: TRBD2
clone size: -
J gene: TRBJ2-3
V gene: TRBV29-1
CDR3 DNA: TGCAGCGCCACGGGACTAGCGGGAGATACGCAGTATTTT
CDR3 protein: CSATGLAGDTQYF

D gene: -
clone size: few
J gene: TRBJ1-1
V gene: TRBV7-2
CDR3 DNA: TGTGCCAGCAGCTTAGAAGGGCAGGGCACTGAAGCTTTCTTT
CDR3 protein: CASSLEGQGTEAFF

D gene: TRBD1
clone size: -
J gene: TRBJ1-1
V gene: TRBV29-1
CDR3 DNA: TGCAGCGTGTCCCAGGGGGCAGGTGGGAACACTGAAGCTTTCTTT
CDR3 protein: CSVSQGAGGNTEAFF

D gene: TRBD1
clone size: -
J gene: TRBJ2-3
V gene: TRBV10-3
CDR3 DNA: TGTGCCATCGGCACAGGGGGCTCAATCGGAGATACGCAGTATTTT
CDR3 protein: CAIGTGGSIGDTQYF

D gene: -
clone size: -
J gene: TRBJ1-5
V gene: TRBV9
CDR3 DNA: TGTGCCAGCAGCGGGCAGGGAGATCAGCCCCAGCATTTT
CDR3 protein: CASSGQGDQPQHF

D gene: TRBD1
clone size: -
J gene: TRBJ2-5
V gene: TRBV15
CDR3 DNA: TGTGCCACCAGCAGGGACAGGTGGGAGACCCAGTACTTC
CDR3 protein: CATSRDRWETQYF

D gene: TRBD2
clone size: -
J gene: TRBJ2-5
V gene: TRBV5-4
CDR3 DNA: TGTGCCAGCAGCTTTGCGGGAGGGCTTAGTGAGCAGTACTTC
CDR3 protein: CASSFAGGLSEQYF

D gene: -
clone size: -
J gene: TRBJ1-1
V gene: TRBV6-6
CDR3 DNA: TGTGCCAGCAGTTCCCGGACAGCTAACACTGAAGCTTTCTTT
CDR3 protein: CASSSRTANTEAFF